This TCR beta chain was sequenced for a study of radiotherapy plus CTLA-4 blockade in lung cancer. CDR1 is SGHNT, CDR2 YYREEE, per germline (reference sequence). The CDR3 is 11 residues long. Trimming removed 0 bases at V and 9 bases at J, with 6 bases between. Some clones are missing from TCRdb's copy, which holds only in-frame ones; the method was immunoSEQ multiplex PCR. The data contain approximately 60,000 clones, around three quarters of them singletons. The sample consisted of peripheral blood, taken from a patient treated with radiotherapy plus ipilimumab. This receptor was identified in a human donor with non-small cell lung cancer who had a complete response to radiotherapy plus ipilimumab. J is TRBJ1-1 and V is TRBV5-4; D is unresolved. As DNA, the CDR3 is TGTGCCAGCAGCTTGGGTACCCAAGCTTTCTTT. Amino acid sequence: CASSLGTQAFF.